This T cell receptor beta chain was obtained from a study of blood T cell repertoires in COVID-19. This clone has only one observation. Trimming pared 5 bases from V and 14 bases from J, leaving 16 bases between. This CDR3 comprises 12 residues. Per the germline V gene, CDR1 is MNHEY and CDR2 is SMNVEV (reference sequence). Sequencing was performed with immunoSEQ multiplex PCR; in TCRdb, only in-frame clones are kept and a portion is missing. The table records tens of thousands of clones, 88% of them present only once. The receptor was isolated from a woman at least 80 years old with acute or convalescent COVID-19. The genes are TRBV27 and TRBJ2-1; possible D gene TRBD2, 6 bases. Material for sequencing was peripheral blood. The CDR3 spells CASSRTPGRKFF. The DNA of the CDR3 is TGTGCCAGCAGTAGAACCCCAGGGAGGAAGTTCTTC.